The rows below give T cell receptor beta chains drawn from one sample of a study of shared T cell receptors in the human thymus. Produced via immunoSEQ multiplex PCR; TCRdb's table is partial and in-frame only. The top ten hold more than 0.01% of the sample, which has 540,000 or so clones, approximately 80% seen once. This same sample was also taken into another study, of human thymus T cells.

Sequencing was performed on thymocytes. Source of these receptors: a boy under three years old with a congenital heart defect. Each CDR3 is given with its conserved first and last residue. D genes are given only for firm matches. Expanded clones get a size class; other rows say once, few or many, or leave the size out.

cdr3_aa	cdr3_nt	v_call	d_call	clone_size	j_call
CASSPWTSGRGETQYF	TGTGCCAGCAGCCCCTGGACTAGCGGGAGAGGGGAGACCCAGTACTTC	TRBV4-2	TRBD2	.	TRBJ2-5
CASSTGTYTSYEQYF	TGTGCCAGCAGCACGGGAACTTACACCTCCTACGAGCAGTACTTC	TRBV5-4	.	.	TRBJ2-7
CASSQGAGLRNTIYF	TGTGCCAGCAGTCAGGGAGCGGGGCTGAGAAACACCATATATTTT	TRBV6-1	.	few	TRBJ1-3
CASSMLGTGGGNTGELFF	TGTGCCAGTAGTATGCTAGGGACAGGGGGCGGGAACACCGGGGAGCTGTTTTTT	TRBV19	TRBD1	.	TRBJ2-2
CASSFRGLDTGELFF	TGTGCCAGCAGTTTCAGGGGGCTTGACACCGGGGAGCTGTTTTTT	TRBV28	TRBD1	few	TRBJ2-2
CASSYPAGTGGLSNEKLFF	TGTGCCAGCAGCTACCCCGCCGGGACAGGGGGCCTATCTAATGAAAAACTGTTTTTT	TRBV7-9	TRBD1	.	TRBJ1-4
CASSQGQGSPNATYGYTF	TGTGCCAGCAGCCAGGGGCAGGGCTCCCCTAACGCCACCTATGGCTACACCTTC	TRBV4-2	.	.	TRBJ1-2
CASSDRTCPLGDEQFF	TGCGCCAGCAGCGATAGGACTTGCCCCCTTGGGGATGAGCAGTTCTTC	TRBV5-1	.	few	TRBJ2-1
CASSSAPGERETQYF	TGCGCCAGCAGCTCCGCCCCAGGGGAAAGAGAGACCCAGTACTTC	TRBV5-1	.	.	TRBJ2-5
CASSPGTGGKDTQYF	TGTGCCAGCTCACCCGGGACAGGCGGCAAGGATACGCAGTATTTT	TRBV18	TRBD1	.	TRBJ2-3
CSARDQSYF	TGCAGTGCTAGAGATCAGTCCTACTTC	TRBV20-1	.	.	TRBJ2-4
CASSVASGAAYNEQFF	TGTGCCAGCAGCGTAGCTAGCGGGGCCGCGTACAATGAGCAGTTCTTC	TRBV9	TRBD2	.	TRBJ2-1
CASSSGLTVPYNEQFF	TGTGCCAGCAGTTCGGGTCTCACCGTCCCCTACAATGAGCAGTTCTTC	TRBV27	.	.	TRBJ2-1
CASGRRGGELFF	TGCGCCAGCGGGCGGCGGGGCGGGGAGCTGTTTTTT	TRBV10-2	.	.	TRBJ2-2
CASSLREQVSGTQYF	TGTGCCAGCAGCTTAAGGGAGCAGGTCAGCGGGACCCAGTACTTC	TRBV7-9	.	.	TRBJ2-5
CASSSGRGSANEQFF	TGTGCCAGCAGCTCCGGTCGAGGAAGCGCCAATGAGCAGTTCTTC	TRBV13	.	.	TRBJ2-1
CASSLGHFWETQYF	TGTGCCAGCAGCTTGGGACACTTCTGGGAGACCCAGTACTTC	TRBV5-6	.	.	TRBJ2-5
CASRGVMEKLFF	TGTGCCAGTCGAGGCGTCATGGAAAAACTGTTTTTT	TRBV19	.	few	TRBJ1-4
CASSFSRQGRFLKDTEAFF	TGTGCCAGCAGCTTCTCCCGTCAGGGGCGCTTCCTGAAGGACACTGAAGCTTTCTTT	TRBV5-4	.	.	TRBJ1-1
CASSWEGGRAPGEQFF	TGTGCCAGCAGCTGGGAGGGGGGGCGTGCTCCTGGTGAGCAGTTCTTC	TRBV7-9	.	.	TRBJ2-1
CASSPNPGQDLYEQYF	TGTGCCAGCAGTCCCAACCCGGGACAGGATCTCTACGAGCAGTACTTC	TRBV27	TRBD1	.	TRBJ2-7
CAWSFHRGNSPLHF	TGTGCCTGGAGTTTCCACAGGGGGAATTCACCCCTCCACTTT	TRBV30	TRBD1	.	TRBJ1-6
CASGLDCPAQQYF	TGTGCCAGCGGCCTGGACTGCCCCGCCCAGCAGTACTTC	TRBV6-1	.	.	TRBJ2-7
CASSSPLGLAGGWETQYF	TGTGCCAGCAGCTCGCCCCTGGGACTAGCGGGAGGTTGGGAGACCCAGTACTTC	TRBV7-2	TRBD2	.	TRBJ2-5
CASSQAGRTGSGEQYF	TGTGCCAGCTCACAGGCGGGACGGACAGGGTCGGGCGAGCAGTACTTC	TRBV18	TRBD1	.	TRBJ2-7
CASSLRLVSTYEQYF	TGTGCCAGCAGCTTAAGACTAGTATCCACCTACGAGCAGTACTTC	TRBV7-8	.	.	TRBJ2-7
CASSFSRGNTEAFF	TGTGCCAGCAGTTTTTCACGGGGAAACACTGAAGCTTTCTTT	TRBV28	.	.	TRBJ1-1
CASSLRGGILMNTEAFF	TGTGCCAGCAGCCTCCGCGGGGGGATTCTCATGAACACTGAAGCTTTCTTT	TRBV14	.	.	TRBJ1-1
CASSTGSGEREKLFF	TGTGCCAGCAGCACAGGGTCCGGGGAGCGAGAAAAACTGTTTTTT	TRBV27	.	.	TRBJ1-4
CASSVAPSGTAIYNEQFF	TGTGCCAGCAGCGTAGCCCCGTCCGGGACAGCCATCTACAATGAGCAGTTCTTC	TRBV9	TRBD1	.	TRBJ2-1
CAWSLTSADTQYF	TGTGCCTGGAGCCTGACTAGCGCAGATACGCAGTATTTT	TRBV30	TRBD2	.	TRBJ2-3
CASSTGTEPYF	TGTGCCAGCAGCACTGGGACAGAGCCGTACTTC	TRBV5-6	TRBD1	.	TRBJ2-7
CASSQDPNRGSTDTQYF	TGCGCCAGCAGCCAAGATCCTAACAGGGGTAGCACAGATACGCAGTATTTT	TRBV4-3	TRBD1	.	TRBJ2-3
CASSEQDNRMNTEAFF	TGTGCCAGCAGTGAACAAGACAATCGGATGAACACTGAAGCTTTCTTT	TRBV25-1	.	.	TRBJ1-1
CSGTDRAYGYTF	TGCAGCGGGACAGACAGAGCCTATGGCTACACCTTC	TRBV29-1	.	.	TRBJ1-2
CASSLAGAYNEQFF	TGTGCCAGCAGTTTAGCGGGAGCTTACAATGAGCAGTTCTTC	TRBV6-5	TRBD2	.	TRBJ2-1
CASSLGGYNEQFF	TGTGCCAGCAGTTTAGGGGGGTACAATGAGCAGTTCTTC	TRBV27	.	.	TRBJ2-1
CASSPTGLAGDPGTDTQYF	TGTGCCAGCTCACCAACTGGACTAGCGGGAGACCCTGGTACAGATACGCAGTATTTT	TRBV18	TRBD2	few	TRBJ2-3
CATSSTTGELAGGNYEQYF	TGTGCCACCTCCTCAACCACAGGGGAATTAGCGGGAGGAAACTACGAGCAGTACTTC	TRBV28	TRBD2	.	TRBJ2-7
CASGFQAGVSSGNTIYF	TGTGCTAGTGGTTTTCAGGCAGGCGTGAGCTCTGGAAACACCATATATTTT	TRBV12-5	.	.	TRBJ1-3
CASSATGQPYEQYF	TGTGCCAGCAGTGCGACCGGACAGCCCTACGAGCAGTACTTC	TRBV28	.	.	TRBJ2-7
CASSLDRGINYGYTF	TGTGCCAGCAGCTTGGACAGGGGGATTAACTATGGCTACACCTTC	TRBV5-4	TRBD1	.	TRBJ1-2
CASSLKPSGYNEQFF	TGTGCCAGCAGCTTAAAGCCTAGCGGGTACAATGAGCAGTTCTTC	TRBV7-2	TRBD2	.	TRBJ2-1
CASSLGGAGPSYEQYF	TGTGCCAGCAGCTTAGGGGGAGCAGGACCCTCCTACGAGCAGTACTTC	TRBV7-9	.	.	TRBJ2-7
CATSRGGPSGELQETQYF	TGTGCCACCAGCAGAGGGGGGCCGAGCGGCGAACTGCAAGAGACCCAGTACTTC	TRBV15	.	.	TRBJ2-5
CASSHRQGGRAYEQYF	TGTGCCAGCAGTCACCGACAGGGGGGGAGGGCCTACGAGCAGTACTTC	TRBV27	TRBD1	.	TRBJ2-7
CSVVSAGYEQYF	TGCAGCGTTGTTAGCGCGGGATACGAGCAGTACTTC	TRBV29-1	.	.	TRBJ2-7
CASGPAVGYTF	TGTGCCAGTGGGCCCGCTGTTGGCTACACCTTC	TRBV5-6	.	few	TRBJ1-2
CASSHNRDHGYGANVLTF	TGTGCCAGCAGTCACAACAGGGATCACGGGTATGGGGCCAACGTCCTGACTTTC	TRBV27	.	.	TRBJ2-6
CASSPGGAETDTQYF	TGTGCCAGCAGCCCTGGTGGGGCAGAGACAGATACGCAGTATTTT	TRBV25-1	.	.	TRBJ2-3
CASSNHLPGVYNNEQFF	TGTGCCAGCAGTAACCACCTCCCAGGGGTCTACAACAATGAGCAGTTCTTC	TRBV27	.	.	TRBJ2-1
CASSVGRGTPPSTEAFF	.	TRBV21-1	.	.	TRBJ1-1
CASSDSPTQETQYF	TGTGCCAGCAGCGACAGTCCCACCCAAGAGACCCAGTACTTC	TRBV9	.	.	TRBJ2-5
CASSLGREDPQETQYF	TGCGCCAGCAGCTTGGGGCGGGAGGATCCCCAAGAGACCCAGTACTTC	TRBV5-1	TRBD2	.	TRBJ2-5
CASSSAGDGYTF	TGTGCCAGCAGTAGTGCAGGGGATGGCTACACCTTC	TRBV14	.	few	TRBJ1-2
CASSFLGREPVLNTEAFF	TGTGCCAGCAGCTTCCTAGGCCGGGAACCTGTCCTGAACACTGAAGCTTTCTTT	TRBV5-4	.	.	TRBJ1-1
CASSFSASGTDYEQYF	TGTGCCAGCAGCTTTTCGGCTAGCGGGACCGACTACGAGCAGTACTTC	TRBV5-5	TRBD2	.	TRBJ2-7
CASSPVGGKLFF	TGTGCCAGCAGTCCCGTGGGGGGGAAACTGTTTTTT	TRBV28	.	.	TRBJ1-4
CASSGQGVRGQYF	TGTGCCAGCTCGGGACAGGGGGTACGAGGGCAGTACTTC	TRBV6-5	TRBD1	.	TRBJ2-7